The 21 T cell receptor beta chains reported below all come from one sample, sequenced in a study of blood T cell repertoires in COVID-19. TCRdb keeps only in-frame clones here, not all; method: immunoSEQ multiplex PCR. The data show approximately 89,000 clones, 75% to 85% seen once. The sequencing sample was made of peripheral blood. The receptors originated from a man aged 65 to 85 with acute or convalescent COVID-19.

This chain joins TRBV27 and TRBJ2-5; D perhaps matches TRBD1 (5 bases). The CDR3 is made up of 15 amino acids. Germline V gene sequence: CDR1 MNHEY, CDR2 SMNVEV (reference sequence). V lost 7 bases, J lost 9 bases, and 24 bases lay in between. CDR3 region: CASTPRPSQGRAQYF. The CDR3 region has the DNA TGTGCCAGCACCCCCCGGCCTTCGCAGGGCCGAGCCCAGTACTTC.

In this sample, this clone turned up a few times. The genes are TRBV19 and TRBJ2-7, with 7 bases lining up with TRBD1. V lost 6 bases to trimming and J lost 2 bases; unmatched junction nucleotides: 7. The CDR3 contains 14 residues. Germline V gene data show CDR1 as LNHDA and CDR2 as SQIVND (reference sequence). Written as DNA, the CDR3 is TGTGCCAGTAGCCGTAGAGGGACAGCCTACGAGCAGTACTTC. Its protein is CASSRRGTAYEQYF.

The CDR3 loop is CASRSYSGGAWEKLFF. In nucleotides, the CDR3 is TGTGCCAGCAGATCGTACTCAGGGGGCGCGTGGGAAAAACTGTTTTTT. V and J are TRBV7-9 and TRBJ1-4, with TRBD1 matching over 8 bases. CDR3 size: 16 residues. CDR1 SEHNR and CDR2 FQNEAQ come from the germline V gene (reference sequence). The V and J ends lost 6 bases and 8 bases, in that order; junction bases with no gene match: 14.

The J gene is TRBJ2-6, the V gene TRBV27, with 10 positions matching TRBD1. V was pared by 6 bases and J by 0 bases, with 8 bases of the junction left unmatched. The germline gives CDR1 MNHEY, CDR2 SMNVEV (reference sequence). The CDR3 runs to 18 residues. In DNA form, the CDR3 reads TGTGCCAGCAGGGGGACAGGGGCCCTGATCTCTGGGGCCAACGTCCTGACTTTC. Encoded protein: CASRGTGALISGANVLTF.

CDR3 amino acids: CASSFGTSGIYEQYF. DNA for the CDR3: TGTGCCAGCAGCTTCGGGACTAGCGGGATCTACGAGCAGTACTTC. The chain couples TRBV7-8 to TRBJ2-7, with TRBD2 identical over 13 bases. The CDR3 contains 15 residues. The germline V gene encodes CDR1 SGHVS and CDR2 FQNEAQ. Trimming at V came to 3 bases and at J to 3 bases, leaving 2 bases not matched to a gene.

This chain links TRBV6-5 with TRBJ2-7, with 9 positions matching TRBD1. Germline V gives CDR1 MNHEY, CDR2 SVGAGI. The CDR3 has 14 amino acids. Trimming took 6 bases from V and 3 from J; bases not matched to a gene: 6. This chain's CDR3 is CASSRDRGGYEQYF. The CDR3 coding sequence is TGTGCCAGCAGCCGCGACAGGGGGGGCTACGAGCAGTACTTC.

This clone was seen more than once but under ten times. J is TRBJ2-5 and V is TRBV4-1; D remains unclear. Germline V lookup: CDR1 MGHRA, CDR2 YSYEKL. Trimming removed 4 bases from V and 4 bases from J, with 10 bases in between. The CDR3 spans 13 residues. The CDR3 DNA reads TGCGCCAGCAGCCGCCTACTTGGAGAGACCCAGTACTTC. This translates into CASSRLLGETQYF.

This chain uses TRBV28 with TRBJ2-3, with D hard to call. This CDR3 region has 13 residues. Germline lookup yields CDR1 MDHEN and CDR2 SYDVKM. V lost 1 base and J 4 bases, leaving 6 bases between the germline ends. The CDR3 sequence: CASSLYMADTQYF. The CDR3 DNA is TGTGCCAGCAGTTTATACATGGCAGATACGCAGTATTTT.

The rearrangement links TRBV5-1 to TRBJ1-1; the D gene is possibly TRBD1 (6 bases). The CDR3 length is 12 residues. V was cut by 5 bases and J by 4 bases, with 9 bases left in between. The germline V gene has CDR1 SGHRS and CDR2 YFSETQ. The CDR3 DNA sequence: TGCGCCAGCAGGGGGGGGCTCACTGAAGCTTTCTTT. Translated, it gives CASRGGLTEAFF.

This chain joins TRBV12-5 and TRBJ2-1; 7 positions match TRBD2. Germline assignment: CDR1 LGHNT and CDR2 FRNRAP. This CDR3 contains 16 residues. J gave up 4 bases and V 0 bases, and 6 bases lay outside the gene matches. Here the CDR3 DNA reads TGTGCTAGTGGTTTGGTACGGCGGGGGTCTTACAATGAGCAGTTCTTC. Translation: CASGLVRRGSYNEQFF.

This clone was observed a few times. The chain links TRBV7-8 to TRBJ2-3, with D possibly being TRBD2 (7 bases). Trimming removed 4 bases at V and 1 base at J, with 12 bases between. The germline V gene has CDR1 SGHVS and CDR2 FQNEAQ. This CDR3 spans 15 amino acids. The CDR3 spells CASSWEGEGTDTQYF. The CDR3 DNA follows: TGTGCCAGCAGCTGGGAGGGGGAGGGCACAGATACGCAGTATTTT.

The CDR3, as DNA: TGTGCCAGCAGCTTAGAGAGAGGGGGCGATGGCTACACCTTC. It translates to CASSLERGGDGYTF. The chain is built from TRBV11-2 and TRBJ1-2; TRBD1 aligns across 7 bases. The V gene's germline CDR1 is SGHAT and CDR2 FQNNGV. The ends lost 0 bases at V and 6 bases at J; junction bases unmatched: 4. This CDR3 is built from 14 residues.

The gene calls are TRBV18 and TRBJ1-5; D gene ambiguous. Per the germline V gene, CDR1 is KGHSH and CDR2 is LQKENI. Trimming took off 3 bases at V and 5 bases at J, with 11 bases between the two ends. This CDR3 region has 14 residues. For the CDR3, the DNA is TGTGCCAGCTCACCTAGTCGCTTATATCAGCCCCAGCATTTT. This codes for CASSPSRLYQPQHF.

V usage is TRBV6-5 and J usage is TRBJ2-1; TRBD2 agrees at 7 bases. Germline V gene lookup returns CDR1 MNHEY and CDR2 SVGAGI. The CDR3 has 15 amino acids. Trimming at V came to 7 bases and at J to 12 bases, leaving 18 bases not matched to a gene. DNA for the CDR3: TGTGCCAGCACCAAACTAGCGTGGTCCTGGGAACGGCAGTTCTTC. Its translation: CASTKLAWSWERQFF.

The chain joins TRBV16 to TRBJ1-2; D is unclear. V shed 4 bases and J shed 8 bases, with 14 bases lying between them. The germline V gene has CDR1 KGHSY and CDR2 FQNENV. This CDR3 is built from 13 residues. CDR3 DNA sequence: TGTGCCAGCAGCCTGGCTCAGGTGTGGGGCTACACCTTC. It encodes CASSLAQVWGYTF.

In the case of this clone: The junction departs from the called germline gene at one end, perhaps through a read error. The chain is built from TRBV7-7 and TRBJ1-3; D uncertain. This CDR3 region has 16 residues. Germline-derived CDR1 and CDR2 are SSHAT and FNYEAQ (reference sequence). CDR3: CASSPGPGYSGNTIYF. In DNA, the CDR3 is TGTGCTAGCAGCCCCGGCCCGGGATACTCTGGAAACACCATATATTTT.

CDR3 residues: CASSQREGGEQFF. The CDR3 nucleotides read TGCGCCAGCAGCCAGAGGGAGGGTGGTGAGCAGTTCTTC. The V gene is TRBV4-3, the J gene TRBJ2-1; 7 bases line up with TRBD2. The junction had 5 bases not matched to a gene; V was cut back by 3 bases and J by 9 bases. The CDR3 spans 13 residues. Germline V CDR1 and CDR2: LGHNA, YSLEER.

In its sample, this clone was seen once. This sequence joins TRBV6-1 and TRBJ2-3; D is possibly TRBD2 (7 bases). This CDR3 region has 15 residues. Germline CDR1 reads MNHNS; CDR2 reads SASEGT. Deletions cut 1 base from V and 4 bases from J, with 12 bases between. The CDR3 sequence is CASSEGGGRADTQYF. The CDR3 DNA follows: TGTGCCAGCAGTGAAGGGGGGGGGCGCGCAGATACGCAGTATTTT.

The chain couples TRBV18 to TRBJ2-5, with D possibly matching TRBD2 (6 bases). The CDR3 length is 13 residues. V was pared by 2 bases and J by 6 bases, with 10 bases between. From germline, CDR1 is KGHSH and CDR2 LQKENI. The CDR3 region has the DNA TGTGCCAGCTCACCAGGAGGGACGAAGACCCAGTACTTC. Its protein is CASSPGGTKTQYF.

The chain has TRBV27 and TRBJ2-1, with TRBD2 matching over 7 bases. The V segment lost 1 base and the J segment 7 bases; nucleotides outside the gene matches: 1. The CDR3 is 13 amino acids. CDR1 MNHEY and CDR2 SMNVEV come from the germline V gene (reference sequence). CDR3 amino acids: CASSLLGGNEQFF. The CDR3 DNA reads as TGTGCCAGCAGTTTATTGGGGGGGAATGAGCAGTTCTTC.

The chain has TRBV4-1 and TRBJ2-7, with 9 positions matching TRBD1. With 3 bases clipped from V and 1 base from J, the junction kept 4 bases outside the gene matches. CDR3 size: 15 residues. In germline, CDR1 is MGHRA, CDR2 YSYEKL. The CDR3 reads CASSQLGQGSYEQYF. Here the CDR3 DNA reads TGCGCCAGCAGCCAGTTAGGACAGGGGTCCTACGAGCAGTACTTC.